Listed below are T cell receptor beta chains from one sample, sequenced in a study of monozygotic twins with inflammatory bowel disease. TCRdb re-called the 5' RACE reads and shows each CDR3 protein once, DNA omitted. Reported are approximately 110,000 distinct CDR3 sequences; the ten largest clones contain around an eighth. Input material: blood. The receptor set was obtained from a human donor with ulcerative colitis or Crohn's disease, or a healthy co-twin of an affected twin (not recorded which). Each CDR3 is given with its conserved first and last residue. Rows may omit the clone size; those that give it use once, few, many or a size class.

J,size,V,CDR3
TRBJ2-4,-,TRBV4-2,CASSQPLIGTENIQYF
TRBJ1-2,-,TRBV20-1,CSAREGGFYGYTF
TRBJ2-7,-,TRBV5-1,CASSFIGQDYEQYF
TRBJ2-1,-,TRBV5-1,CASSLRLAGNNEQFF
TRBJ1-1,-,TRBV30,CAWSRLSPGTEAFF
TRBJ2-2,-,TRBV5-4,CASSSGINTGELFF
TRBJ2-2,-,TRBV5-1,CASSIGTSTGELFF
TRBJ2-2,-,TRBV7-9,CASSNPGTRTGELFF
TRBJ2-3,-,TRBV7-2,CASSPQSGGDTDTQYF
TRBJ1-1,-,TRBV19,CASQRDRVNTEAFF
TRBJ2-3,-,TRBV3-1,CASSQDLASGTGGYF
TRBJ1-2,-,TRBV11-2,CASSLLGGWYGYTF
TRBJ1-2,-,TRBV4-1,CASSHDGSYGYTF
TRBJ1-1,-,TRBV20-1,CSARNSAAVNTEAFF
TRBJ2-3,-,TRBV27,CASSFYPRRATDTQYF
TRBJ2-2,-,TRBV10-3,CAISEIAGVVTGELFF
TRBJ2-7,-,TRBV6-1,CASSPDGTGAYEQYF
TRBJ2-5,-,TRBV30,CAWAVVETQYF
TRBJ1-2,medium-sized,TRBV3-1,CASSQLTGDYGYTF
TRBJ2-5,-,TRBV5-6,CASSLISRETQYF
TRBJ2-5,-,TRBV5-1,CASSLLQEKETQYF
TRBJ2-7,-,TRBV28,CASTQQAVYEQYF
TRBJ1-5,-,TRBV15,CATSRDSSNQPQHF
TRBJ1-5,-,TRBV9,CASSTTGGGGGQHF
TRBJ2-7,-,TRBV5-1,CASSPGLAGVSQYF
TRBJ2-3,-,TRBV7-3,CASSPGSVVGTDTQYF
TRBJ2-3,-,TRBV7-2,CASSFGSGYTDTQYF
TRBJ2-1,-,TRBV19,CASTIIAGGPDEQFF
TRBJ2-7,-,TRBV6-5,CASSSLSQGRGAYEQYF
TRBJ2-7,-,TRBV20-1,CSAWTTSSYEQYF
TRBJ1-5,-,TRBV20-1,CSARDGSRWDQPQHF
TRBJ2-3,-,TRBV20-1,CSARIGTGSTDTQYF
TRBJ1-2,-,TRBV4-3,CASSQEPLDSGFGYTF
TRBJ1-1,-,TRBV5-1,CASRSGVLQEAFF
TRBJ2-2,-,TRBV7-9,CASSLLSSADTGELFF
TRBJ2-7,-,TRBV20-1,CSARVRTSGSHEQYF
TRBJ2-7,-,TRBV18,CASSPGTADSYEQYF
TRBJ2-5,-,TRBV4-3,CASSQRLAGGPYETQYF
TRBJ2-2,-,TRBV3-1,CASSPDTTGELFF
TRBJ2-7,-,TRBV5-1,CASSPDRASYEQYF
TRBJ1-2,-,TRBV12-3/TRBV12-4,CASSPSIGNYGYTF
TRBJ2-5,-,TRBV20-1,CSAQKPGQLETQYF
TRBJ2-5,-,TRBV29-1,CSVDLAAETQYF
TRBJ1-4,-,TRBV28,CASSFFRTGENEKLFF
TRBJ2-7,-,TRBV5-1,CASSVTPGPYEQYF
TRBJ1-1,-,TRBV7-2,CASSSTPLGQGAEAFF
TRBJ2-7,-,TRBV28,CASSFPAGQGYYEQYF
TRBJ1-1,-,TRBV24-1,CATGTGNTEAFF
TRBJ2-5,-,TRBV12-3/TRBV12-4,CASTRRGIRETQYF
TRBJ1-5,-,TRBV5-1,CASSFGQGASGQPQHF
TRBJ2-1,-,TRBV7-9,CASSLEAGERPYNEQFF
TRBJ2-5,-,TRBV12-3/TRBV12-4,CASTESPGPGETQYF
TRBJ2-6,-,TRBV4-3,CASSLLRGESGANVLTF
TRBJ2-7,-,TRBV28,CASSLIGATGGYEQYF
TRBJ2-5,-,TRBV5-4,CASSFGLAGQETQYF